This is a list of T cell receptor beta chains from one sample in a study of T cells after somatic rescue of genetic block. Sequenced by immunoSEQ multiplex PCR; TCRdb stores in-frame clones only, minus some. The sample lists about 6,800 clones, over 70% occurring once. The sample taken for sequencing was peripheral blood mononuclear cells (PBMCs). All receptors come from a boy aged 5-17 years. Each CDR3 is given without its conserved first and last residue. Fields, in order: V gene, J gene, CDR3 protein.

V: TRBV11-3; J: TRBJ1-1; CDR3: ASSSRSEAF
V: TRBV14; J: TRBJ2-3; CDR3: ASSQGLLAGGGADTQY
V: TRBV2; J: TRBJ2-7; CDR3: AIQRQGAGQY
V: TRBV19; J: TRBJ1-2; CDR3: ASSITDYGYT
V: TRBV28; J: TRBJ1-4; CDR3: ASSSYILDYEKLF
V: TRBV2; J: TRBJ2-2; CDR3: ASNQRTGGTGELF
V: TRBV7-2; J: TRBJ2-7; CDR3: ASTLKGTGSSYEQY
V: TRBV7-8; J: TRBJ2-3; CDR3: ASSRDSQPDTQY
V: TRBV7-9; J: TRBJ2-7; CDR3: ASSLEGQEQY
V: TRBV5-8; J: TRBJ2-1; CDR3: ASSLEDYYNEQF
V: TRBV7-8; J: TRBJ2-1; CDR3: ASSLGTTYNEQF
V: TRBV11-2; J: TRBJ1-3; CDR3: ASSARQWMLPGNTIY
V: TRBV19; J: TRBJ2-7; CDR3: ASSPGTGDGPYEQY
V: TRBV5-8; J: TRBJ1-6; CDR3: ASSLRSDGSPLH
V: TRBV7-6; J: TRBJ2-3; CDR3: ASSSSRDTEDTDTQY
V: TRBV19; J: TRBJ2-3; CDR3: ASRRQGSTDTQY
V: TRBV11-3; J: TRBJ2-3; CDR3: ASSLGGGGGGTDTQY
V: TRBV27; J: TRBJ1-3; CDR3: ASSSLDRGPLRTIY
V: TRBV7-7; J: TRBJ2-5; CDR3: ASSLGGAIGQETQY